The 29 T cell receptor beta chains reported below all come from one sample, sequenced in a study of technical replicates of blood from a handful of donors. TCRdb keeps only in-frame clones here, not all; method: immunoSEQ multiplex PCR. Of around 70,000 clones listed, 95% to 97% are singletons. The sequenced material came from T cells isolated from PBMCs. These TCRs come from a human donor in good health.

The V call is TRBV29-1, the J call TRBJ1-1; TRBD1 might be the D (6 bases). CDR3 length: 13 amino acids. CDR1 and CDR2 (germline): SQVTM, ANQGSEA. With 0 bases removed from V and 3 bases from J, the gap between germline ends came to 8 bases. The CDR3 loop is CSVEDNRDTEAFF. For the CDR3, the DNA is TGCAGCGTTGAAGATAACAGGGACACTGAAGCTTTCTTT.

V usage is TRBV9 and J usage is TRBJ2-5; 9 bases map to TRBD1. The CDR3 has 14 amino acids. The V segment lost 4 bases and the J segment 4 bases; nucleotides outside the gene matches: 5. The germline V gene encodes CDR1 SGDLS and CDR2 YYNGEE. CDR3 nucleotides: TGTGCCAGCAGCACCCCGGGACAGGGAGAGACCCAGTACTTC. Its translation is CASSTPGQGETQYF.

The rearrangement uses TRBV4-3 and TRBJ2-1; TRBD1 matches at 8 bases. CDR3 length: 15 residues. The germline gives CDR1 LGHNA, CDR2 YSLEER. The V and J ends lost 0 bases and 7 bases, in that order; junction bases with no gene match: 5. This CDR3 reads CASSQDWRQGNEQFF. The CDR3 nucleotides are TGCGCCAGCAGCCAAGATTGGAGACAGGGGAATGAGCAGTTCTTC.

DNA of the CDR3: TGTGCCTGGAGTGCGCTAGCGTACGAGCAGTACTTC. Translation gives CAWSALAYEQYF. This rearrangement joins TRBV30 to TRBJ2-7; tentatively, D is TRBD2 (6 bases). The V gene's germline CDR1 is GTSNPN and CDR2 SVGIG (reference sequence). Trimming stripped 1 base from V and 4 bases from J, with 8 bases between. There are 12 residues in the CDR3.

The V and J genes are TRBV9 and TRBJ1-2; D remains ambiguous. CDR1 and CDR2 (germline): SGDLS, YYNGEE. Trimming pared 0 bases from V and 6 bases from J, leaving 9 bases between. This CDR3 is 13 amino acids long. CDR3 bases: TGTGCCAGCAGCGTAGAGGCAGGTCATGGCTACACCTTC. Translation: CASSVEAGHGYTF.

The J gene is TRBJ1-5, the V gene TRBV28; TRBD1 aligns across 9 bases. Germline CDR1 is MDHEN and CDR2 is SYDVKM. This CDR3 spans 16 amino acids. Unmatched junction bases numbered 6, after V lost 5 bases and J lost 1 base. Written as DNA, the CDR3 is TGTGCCAGCAGTCCAAAACAGGGGGCGAGCAATCAGCCCCAGCATTTT. This gives the protein CASSPKQGASNQPQHF.

This sequence joins TRBV6-1 and TRBJ2-2, with no clear D. The germline CDR1 and CDR2 sequences are MNHNS and SASEGT. This CDR3 spans 13 amino acids. Trimming took 3 bases from V and 7 from J, leaving 9 bases between them. CDR3 nucleotide sequence: TGTGCCAGCAGTGAGGCAGGCCACGGGGAGCTGTTTTTT. Protein sequence: CASSEAGHGELFF.

This clone was recorded once. The chain joins TRBV19 to TRBJ1-1; no clear D. The germline V gene has CDR1 LNHDA and CDR2 SQIVND (reference sequence). The ends were cut back, 7 bases at V and 1 base at J, with 10 bases in the middle. The CDR3 sequence is 13 residues long. The CDR3 here is CASNEGRNTEAFF. The CDR3 bases are TGTGCCAGTAACGAGGGCAGGAACACTGAAGCTTTCTTT.

This rearrangement joins TRBV11-3 to TRBJ2-1, with 9 bases aligning to TRBD2. Germline loops: CDR1 SGHNT, CDR2 YENEEA. The ends lost 5 bases at V and 3 bases at J; junction bases unmatched: 5. CDR3 length: 15 residues. CDR3 sequence reads: CASSRLADNYNEQFF. The CDR3 DNA is TGTGCCAGCAGCAGACTAGCGGATAACTACAATGAGCAGTTCTTC.

This clone was observed a single time. This chain links TRBV12-5 with TRBJ1-5; TRBD1 is a possible D gene (6 bases). CDR3 length equals 20 residues. Germline loops: CDR1 LGHNT, CDR2 FRNRAP. V dropped 1 base and J dropped 2 bases, with 24 bases sitting between them. The CDR3 nucleotides are TGTGCTAGTGGTTTGGGTTGGACCGGGGGCGAACGGGGGGGCAATCAGCCCCAGCATTTT. Translation: CASGLGWTGGERGGNQPQHF.

The V and J genes are TRBV19 and TRBJ2-7, with 9 bases fitting TRBD1. The CDR3 covers 14 residues. Germline values: CDR1 LNHDA, CDR2 SQIVND (reference sequence). J was trimmed by 3 bases and V by 6 bases; bases with no gene match: 6. CDR3 bases: TGTGCCAGTAGAACCGGGACAGGGAGCTACGAGCAGTACTTC. It yields the protein CASRTGTGSYEQYF.

The DNA for the CDR3 is TGTGCCAGCACGACAGGGCGAGGAAACACCATATATTTT. Residues: CASTTGRGNTIYF. This chain links TRBV2 with TRBJ1-3; TRBD1 aligns across 7 bases. Trimming cost V 7 bases and J 4 bases; bases outside gene matches: 4. This CDR3 comprises 13 residues. The germline V gene has CDR1 SNHLY and CDR2 FYNNEI.

This chain links TRBV21-1 with TRBJ2-2; TRBD1, as called in the table, went unchecked against the DNA. TRBV21-1 represents a pseudogene. CDR3 length equals 13 residues. DNA of the CDR3: TGTGCCAGCAATCACAGGGGGACCGGGGAGCTGTTTTTT. It codes for CASNHRGTGELFF.

This chain connects TRBV18 to TRBJ2-7, with 10 bases fitting TRBD1. Germline values: CDR1 KGHSH, CDR2 LQKENI. The junction had 6 bases not matched to a gene; V was cut back by 7 bases and J by 3 bases. The CDR3 sequence is 14 residues long. CDR3 bases: TGTGCCAGCTTCCCGGGACAGGGGATCTACGAGCAGTACTTC. Its protein is CASFPGQGIYEQYF.

This rearrangement joins TRBV9 to TRBJ2-3; possible D gene TRBD1, 7 bases. The germline V gene encodes CDR1 SGDLS and CDR2 YYNGEE. The V gene lost 4 bases and the J gene lost 3 bases, with 18 bases spanning the gap. The CDR3 has 16 amino acids. For the CDR3, the DNA is TGTGCCAGCAGCACCCGACAGGGAGGAGAAACAGATACGCAGTATTTT. This codes for CASSTRQGGETDTQYF.

The J gene is TRBJ1-5, the V gene TRBV6-1; perhaps TRBD1 as D (6 bases). Germline assignment: CDR1 MNHNS and CDR2 SASEGT. There are 15 residues in the CDR3. The V and J ends lost 6 bases and 3 bases respectively, with 15 bases between them. CDR3 bases: TGTGCCAGCAGCCGCTGGGGGGGGCTCAATCAGCCCCAGCATTTT. Translating gives CASSRWGGLNQPQHF.

V and J are TRBV5-1 and TRBJ2-7; D is undetermined. Trimming pared 0 bases from V and 0 bases from J, leaving 13 bases between. The CDR3 loop spans 16 amino acids. Germline CDR1 and CDR2: SGHRS and YFSETQ. CDR3 sequence (DNA): TGCGCCAGCAGCTTGGCCCCAGAACCTAGCTCCTACGAGCAGTACTTC. This sequence encodes CASSLAPEPSSYEQYF.

The V and J genes are TRBV11-2 and TRBJ2-5; 9 bases are shared with TRBD2. With V trimmed by 5 bases and J by 1 base, 11 bases remained unmatched. The CDR3 consists of 17 residues. Germline V CDR1 and CDR2: SGHAT, FQNNGV. The CDR3: CASSAMGGGRAQETQYF. The CDR3 DNA reads as TGTGCCAGCAGCGCCATGGGCGGCGGGAGGGCCCAAGAGACCCAGTACTTC. Combining the CDR3 with reference TRBV11-2 and TRBJ2-5 gives the whole variable domain EAGVAQSPRYKIIEKRQSVAFWCNPISGHATLYWYQQILGQGPKLLIQFQNNGVVDDSQLPKDRFSAERLKGVDSTLKIQPAKLEDSAVYLCASSAMGGGRAQETQYFGPGTRLLVL.

J is TRBJ2-7 and V is TRBV6-6; TRBD2 matches 14 bases. Germline V gives CDR1 MNHNY, CDR2 SVGAGI (reference sequence). CDR3 length equals 16 residues. Trimming took 7 bases from V and 5 from J; bases not matched to a gene: 10. The CDR3 protein is CASNGSPGLAGDEQYF. CDR3 coding DNA: TGTGCCAGCAACGGATCCCCGGGACTAGCGGGAGACGAGCAGTACTTC.

This clone was observed a single time. The genes are TRBV7-9 and TRBJ2-5; tentatively, D is TRBD1 (6 bases). CDR1 SEHNR and CDR2 FQNEAQ come from the germline V gene (reference sequence). With 8 bases removed from V and 5 bases from J, the gap between germline ends came to 15 bases. The CDR3 totals 13 residues. DNA of the CDR3: TGTGCCAGCCTGGGGGCCCTCGGGGAGACCCAGTACTTC. Translation: CASLGALGETQYF.

The chain links TRBV5-6 to TRBJ1-1; 11 nucleotides match TRBD1. CDR1 is SGHDT and CDR2 is YYEEEE in the germline V gene. The CDR3 is made up of 15 amino acids. The V and J ends lost 2 bases and 6 bases, in that order; junction bases with no gene match: 6. For the CDR3, the DNA is TGTGCCAGCAGCTTATTGGGACAGGGGGTGGCTGAAGCTTTCTTT. This translates into CASSLLGQGVAEAFF.

V usage is TRBV28 and J usage is TRBJ2-7, with D tentatively TRBD2 (6 bases). Trimming pared 6 bases from V and 4 bases from J, leaving 7 bases between. CDR1 is MDHEN, CDR2 SYDVKM, per germline. This CDR3 contains 11 residues. CDR3 region: CASSRGYEQYF. The CDR3 DNA is TGTGCCAGCAGCCGGGGGTACGAGCAGTACTTC.

The chain couples TRBV19 to TRBJ1-5; TRBD1 aligns across 8 bases. Per the germline V gene, CDR1 is LNHDA and CDR2 is SQIVND (reference sequence). V trimming: 7 bases; J trimming: 4 bases; junction bases outside the gene matches: 9. This CDR3 has 15 amino acids. CDR3 nucleotides: TGTGCCAGTAAACCTTCCGGGACAGGAAATCAGCCCCAGCATTTT. Amino acid sequence: CASKPSGTGNQPQHF.

V gene TRBV27 combines with J gene TRBJ2-7; D gene uncertain. CDR1 and CDR2 (germline): MNHEY, SMNVEV (reference sequence). Trimming left V 5 bases short and J 7 bases short, with 21 bases between. This CDR3 region has 15 residues. The CDR3 loop reads CASSTNTESYDEQYF. DNA of the CDR3: TGTGCCAGCAGTACGAATACAGAATCTTACGATGAGCAGTACTTC.

This clone was seen a single time. The V call is TRBV4-3, the J call TRBJ2-7, with TRBD1 matching over 9 bases. In germline, CDR1 is LGHNA, CDR2 YSLEER. The junction had 3 bases not matched to a gene; V was cut back by 5 bases and J by 1 base. CDR3 length: 14 amino acids. CDR3: CASSYGTGSYEQYF. Written as DNA, the CDR3 is TGCGCCAGCAGCTACGGGACAGGGTCCTACGAGCAGTACTTC.

The CDR3: CASSRGHQNTEAFF. CDR3 coding DNA: TGTGCCAGCAGCCGTGGACATCAGAACACTGAAGCTTTCTTT. The chain links TRBV4-2 to TRBJ1-1; D is possibly TRBD1 (5 bases). This CDR3 comprises 14 residues. From germline, CDR1 is LGHNA and CDR2 YNFKEQ. Trimming removed 4 bases at V and 1 base at J, with 10 bases between.

This clone was detected once. The rearrangement joins TRBV4-3 to TRBJ1-1, with 9 positions matching TRBD1. V dropped 4 bases and J dropped 3; count of bases not matched to a gene: 6. The length of the CDR3 is 15 residues. Germline V CDR1 and CDR2: LGHNA, YSLEER. CDR3: CASSLTGTGYTEAFF. The CDR3 nucleotides are TGCGCCAGCAGCCTAACCGGGACAGGGTACACTGAAGCTTTCTTT.

The V and J genes are TRBV6-5 and TRBJ1-4; D is perhaps TRBD1 (6 bases). This CDR3 is built from 14 residues. The germline V and J ends were trimmed by 5 bases and 7 bases, with 14 bases remaining between them. Germline-derived CDR1 and CDR2 are MNHEY and SVGAGI. In DNA form, the CDR3 reads TGTGCCAGCAGTGAACAGGGCGGGGGTGAAAAACTGTTTTTT. Translated: CASSEQGGGEKLFF.

This chain links TRBV9 with TRBJ2-7; weak D call: TRBD1 (5 bases). The germline gives CDR1 SGDLS, CDR2 YYNGEE. The CDR3 sequence is 14 residues long. The V end was cut by 0 bases, the J end by 5 bases, with 12 bases between. In DNA form, the CDR3 reads TGTGCCAGCAGCGTAGCGGGCAGGGTAGACGAGCAGTACTTC. It yields the protein CASSVAGRVDEQYF.